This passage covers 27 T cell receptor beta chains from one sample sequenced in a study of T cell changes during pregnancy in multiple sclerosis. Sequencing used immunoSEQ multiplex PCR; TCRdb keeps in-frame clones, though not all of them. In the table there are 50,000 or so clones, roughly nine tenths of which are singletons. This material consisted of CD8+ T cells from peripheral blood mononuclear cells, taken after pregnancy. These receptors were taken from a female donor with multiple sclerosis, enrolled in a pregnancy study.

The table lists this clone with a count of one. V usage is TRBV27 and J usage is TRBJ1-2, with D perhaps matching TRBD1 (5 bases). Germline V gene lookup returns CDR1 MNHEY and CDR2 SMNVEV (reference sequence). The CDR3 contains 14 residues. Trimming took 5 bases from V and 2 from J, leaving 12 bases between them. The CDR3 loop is CASSPLRQNYGYTF. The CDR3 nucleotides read TGTGCCAGCAGTCCCCTCCGACAGAACTATGGCTACACCTTC.

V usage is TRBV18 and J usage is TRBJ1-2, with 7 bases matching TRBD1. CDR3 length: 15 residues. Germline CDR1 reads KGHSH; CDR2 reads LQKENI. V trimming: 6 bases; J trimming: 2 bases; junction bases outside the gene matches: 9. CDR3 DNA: TGTGCCAGCTCTCTCCAGGGGGGCGACAACTATGGCTACACCTTC. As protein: CASSLQGGDNYGYTF. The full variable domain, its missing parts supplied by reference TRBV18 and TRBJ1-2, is NAGVMQNPRHLVRRRGQEARLRCSPMKGHSHVYWYRQLPEEGLKFMVYLQKENIIDESGMPKERFSAEFPKEGPSILRIQQVVRGDSAAYFCASSLQGGDNYGYTFGSGTRLTVV.

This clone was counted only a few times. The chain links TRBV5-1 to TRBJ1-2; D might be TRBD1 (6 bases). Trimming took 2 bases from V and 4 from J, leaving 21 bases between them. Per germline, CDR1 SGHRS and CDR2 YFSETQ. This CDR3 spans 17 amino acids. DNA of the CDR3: TGCGCCAGCAGCTTCAACCTTTGGACAGCCGTACTCTATGGCTACACCTTC. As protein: CASSFNLWTAVLYGYTF.

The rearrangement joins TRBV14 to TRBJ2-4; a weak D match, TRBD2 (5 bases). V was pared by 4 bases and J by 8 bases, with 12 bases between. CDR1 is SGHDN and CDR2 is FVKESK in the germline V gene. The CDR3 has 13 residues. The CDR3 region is CASSPTQADIQYF. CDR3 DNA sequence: TGTGCCAGCAGCCCGACCCAAGCGGACATTCAGTACTTC.

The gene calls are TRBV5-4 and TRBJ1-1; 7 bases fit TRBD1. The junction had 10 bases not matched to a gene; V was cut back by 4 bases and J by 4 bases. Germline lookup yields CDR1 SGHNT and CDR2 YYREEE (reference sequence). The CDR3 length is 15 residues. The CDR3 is CASSPETGAITEAFF. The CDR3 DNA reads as TGTGCCAGCAGCCCAGAAACAGGGGCCATCACTGAAGCTTTCTTT.

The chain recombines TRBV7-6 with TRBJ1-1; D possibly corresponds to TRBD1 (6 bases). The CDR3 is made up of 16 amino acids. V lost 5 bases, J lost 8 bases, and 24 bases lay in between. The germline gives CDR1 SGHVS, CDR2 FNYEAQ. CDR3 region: CASSRTNATGQPEAFF. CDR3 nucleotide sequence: TGTGCCAGCAGCCGAACGAACGCGACAGGACAGCCCGAAGCTTTCTTT. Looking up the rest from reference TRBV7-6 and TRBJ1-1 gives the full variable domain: GAGVSQSPRYKVTKRGQDVALRCDPISGHVSLYWYRQALGQGPEFLTYFNYEAQQDKSGLPNDRFSAERPEGSISTLTIQRTEQRDSAMYRCASSRTNATGQPEAFFGQGTRLTVV.

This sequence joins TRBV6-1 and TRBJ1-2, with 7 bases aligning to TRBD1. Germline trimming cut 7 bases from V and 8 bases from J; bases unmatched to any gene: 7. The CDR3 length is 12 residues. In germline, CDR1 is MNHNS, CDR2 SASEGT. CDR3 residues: CASIQKGAGYTF. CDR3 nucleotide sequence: TGTGCCAGCATCCAAAAGGGGGCCGGCTACACCTTC.

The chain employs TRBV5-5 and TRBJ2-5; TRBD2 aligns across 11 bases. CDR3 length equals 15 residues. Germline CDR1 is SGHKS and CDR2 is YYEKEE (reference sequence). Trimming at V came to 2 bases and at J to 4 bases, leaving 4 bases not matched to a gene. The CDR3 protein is CASSLLAGGRETQYF. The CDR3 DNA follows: TGTGCCAGCAGCTTATTAGCGGGGGGGCGAGAGACCCAGTACTTC.

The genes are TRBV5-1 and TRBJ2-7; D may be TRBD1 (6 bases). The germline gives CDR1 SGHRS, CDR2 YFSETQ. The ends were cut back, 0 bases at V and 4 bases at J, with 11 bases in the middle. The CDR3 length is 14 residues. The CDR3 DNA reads TGCGCCAGCAGCTTGGCTACAGGGCAATACGAGCAGTACTTC. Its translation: CASSLATGQYEQYF.

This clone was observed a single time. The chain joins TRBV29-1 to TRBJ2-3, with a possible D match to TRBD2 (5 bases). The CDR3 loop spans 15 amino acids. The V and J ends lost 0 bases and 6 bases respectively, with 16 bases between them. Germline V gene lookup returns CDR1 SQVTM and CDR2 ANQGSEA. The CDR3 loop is CSVEDGSEFLDTQYF. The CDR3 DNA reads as TGCAGCGTTGAAGACGGTAGCGAGTTCTTGGATACGCAGTATTTT.

The CDR3 loop reads CSGLNQETQYF. The DNA for the CDR3 is TGCAGCGGACTAAACCAAGAGACCCAGTACTTC. J is TRBJ2-5 and V is TRBV29-1; weak D call: TRBD2 (5 bases). Germline values: CDR1 SQVTM, CDR2 ANQGSEA. The CDR3 totals 11 residues. The germline V and J ends were trimmed by 7 bases and 0 bases, with 6 bases remaining between them.

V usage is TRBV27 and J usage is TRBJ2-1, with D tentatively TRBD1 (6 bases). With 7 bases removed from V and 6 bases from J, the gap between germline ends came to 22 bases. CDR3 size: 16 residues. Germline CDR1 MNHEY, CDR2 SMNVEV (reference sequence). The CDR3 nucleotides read TGTGCCAGCACCGTCCTTCCCGGGACAACGGGCAATGAGCAGTTCTTC. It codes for CASTVLPGTTGNEQFF.

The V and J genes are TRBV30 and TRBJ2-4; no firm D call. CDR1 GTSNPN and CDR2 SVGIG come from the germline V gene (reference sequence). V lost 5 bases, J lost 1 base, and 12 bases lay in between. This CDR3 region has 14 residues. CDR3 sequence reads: CAWLYPGAKNIQYF. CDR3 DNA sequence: TGTGCCTGGCTATATCCCGGGGCCAAAAACATTCAGTACTTC.

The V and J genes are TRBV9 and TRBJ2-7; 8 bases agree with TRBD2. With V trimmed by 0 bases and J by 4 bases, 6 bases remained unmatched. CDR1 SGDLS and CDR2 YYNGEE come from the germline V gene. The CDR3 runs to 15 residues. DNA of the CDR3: TGTGCCAGCAGCGTAGGGGGTAGCGGGACGTACGAGCAGTACTTC. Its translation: CASSVGGSGTYEQYF.

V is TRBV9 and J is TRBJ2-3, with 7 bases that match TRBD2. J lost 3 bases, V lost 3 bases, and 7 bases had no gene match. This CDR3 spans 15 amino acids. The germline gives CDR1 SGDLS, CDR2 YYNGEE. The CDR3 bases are TGTGCCAGCAGCGGACTTGGGGGGGTGACAGATACGCAGTATTTT. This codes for CASSGLGGVTDTQYF.

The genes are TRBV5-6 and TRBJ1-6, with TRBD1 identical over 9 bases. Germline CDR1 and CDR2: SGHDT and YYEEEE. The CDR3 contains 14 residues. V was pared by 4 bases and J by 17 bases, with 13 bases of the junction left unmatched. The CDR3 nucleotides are TGTGCCAGCAGCCCCGGGACAGGGACAAACCTCTTCCACTTT. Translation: CASSPGTGTNLFHF.

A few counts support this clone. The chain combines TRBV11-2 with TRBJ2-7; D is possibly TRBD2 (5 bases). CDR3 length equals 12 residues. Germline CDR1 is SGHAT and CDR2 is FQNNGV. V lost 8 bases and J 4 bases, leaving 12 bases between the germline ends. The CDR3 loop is CASWDGGYEQYF. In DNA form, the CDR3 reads TGTGCCAGCTGGGATGGCGGGTACGAGCAGTACTTC.

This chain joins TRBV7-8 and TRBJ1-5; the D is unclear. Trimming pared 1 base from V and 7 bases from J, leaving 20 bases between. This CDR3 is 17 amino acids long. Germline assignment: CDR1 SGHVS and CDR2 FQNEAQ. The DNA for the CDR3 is TGTGCCAGCAGCTTAGGGCAGTACGGCAGCACGGGGCAGCCCCAGCATTTT. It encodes CASSLGQYGSTGQPQHF. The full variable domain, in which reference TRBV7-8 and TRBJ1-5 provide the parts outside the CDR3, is GAGVSQSPRYKVAKRGQDVALRCDPISGHVSLFWYQQALGQGPEFLTYFQNEAQLDKSGLPSDRFFAERPEGSVSTLKIQRTQQEDSAVYLCASSLGQYGSTGQPQHFGDGTRLSIL.

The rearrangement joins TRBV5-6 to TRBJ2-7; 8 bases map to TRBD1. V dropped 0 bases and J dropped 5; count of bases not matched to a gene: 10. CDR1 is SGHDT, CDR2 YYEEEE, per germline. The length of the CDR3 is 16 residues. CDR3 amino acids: CASSLGGTGLLNEQYF. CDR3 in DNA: TGTGCCAGCAGCTTGGGGGGGACAGGTCTACTGAACGAGCAGTACTTC.

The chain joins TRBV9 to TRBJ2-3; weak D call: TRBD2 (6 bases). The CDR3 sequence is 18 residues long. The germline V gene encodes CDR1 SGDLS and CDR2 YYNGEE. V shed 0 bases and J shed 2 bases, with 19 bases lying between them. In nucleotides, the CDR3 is TGTGCCAGCAGCGTAGATTTTAAGGCGGGGCCGGTCACAGATACGCAGTATTTT. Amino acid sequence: CASSVDFKAGPVTDTQYF.

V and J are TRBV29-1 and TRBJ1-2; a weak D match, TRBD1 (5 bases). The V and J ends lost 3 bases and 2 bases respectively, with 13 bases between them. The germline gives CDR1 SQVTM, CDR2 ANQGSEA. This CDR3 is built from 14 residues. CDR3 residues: CSVDPEEGNYGYTF. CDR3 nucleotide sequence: TGCAGCGTTGACCCCGAGGAGGGGAACTATGGCTACACCTTC.

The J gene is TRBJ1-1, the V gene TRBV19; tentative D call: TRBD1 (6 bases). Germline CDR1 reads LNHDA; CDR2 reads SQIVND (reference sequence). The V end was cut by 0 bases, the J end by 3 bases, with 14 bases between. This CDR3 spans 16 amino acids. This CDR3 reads CASSIDRGTRDTEAFF. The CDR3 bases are TGTGCCAGTAGTATAGACAGGGGAACTCGAGACACTGAAGCTTTCTTT.

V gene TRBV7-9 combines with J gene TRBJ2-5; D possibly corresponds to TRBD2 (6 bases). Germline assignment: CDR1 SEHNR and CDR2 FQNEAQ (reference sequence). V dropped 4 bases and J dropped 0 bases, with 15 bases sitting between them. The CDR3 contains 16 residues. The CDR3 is CASSSRPGLNQETQYF. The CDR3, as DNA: TGTGCCAGCAGCTCTCGCCCGGGACTCAACCAAGAGACCCAGTACTTC.

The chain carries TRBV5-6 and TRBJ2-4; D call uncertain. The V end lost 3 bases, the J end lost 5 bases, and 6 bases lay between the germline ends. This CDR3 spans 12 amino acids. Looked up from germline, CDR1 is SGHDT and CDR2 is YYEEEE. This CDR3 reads CASSSHQNIQYF. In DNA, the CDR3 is TGTGCCAGCAGCTCCCATCAAAACATTCAGTACTTC.

CDR3 DNA sequence: TGTGCCAGCAGCTTATCCGGACACCCCTACGAGCAGTACTTC. This encodes CASSLSGHPYEQYF. The J gene is TRBJ2-7, the V gene TRBV7-9; D might be TRBD1 (5 bases). Between the trimmed V and J ends, which lost 2 bases and 2 bases, there was a span of 10 bases. The CDR3 consists of 14 residues. CDR1 SEHNR and CDR2 FQNEAQ come from the germline V gene (reference sequence). Variable domain in full (rest from reference TRBV7-9 and TRBJ2-7): DTGVSQNPRHKITKRGQNVTFRCDPISEHNRLYWYRQTLGQGPEFLTYFQNEAQLEKSRLLSDRFSAERPKGSFSTLEIQRTEQGDSAMYLCASSLSGHPYEQYFGPGTRLTVT.

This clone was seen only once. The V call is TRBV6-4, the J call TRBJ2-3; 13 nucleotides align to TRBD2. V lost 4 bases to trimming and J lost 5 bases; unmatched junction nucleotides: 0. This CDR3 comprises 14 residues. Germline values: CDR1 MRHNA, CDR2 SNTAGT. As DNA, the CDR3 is TGTGCCAGCAGTGGGACTAGCGGGGGAGATACGCAGTATTTT. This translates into CASSGTSGGDTQYF.

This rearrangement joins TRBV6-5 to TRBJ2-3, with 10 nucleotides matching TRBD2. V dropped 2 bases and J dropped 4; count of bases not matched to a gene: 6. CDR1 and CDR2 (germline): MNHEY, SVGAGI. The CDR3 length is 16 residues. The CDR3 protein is CASSYLSGGAADTQYF. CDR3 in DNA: TGTGCCAGCAGTTACCTGAGCGGGGGGGCCGCAGATACGCAGTATTTT.